This T cell receptor (beta chain) stems from a study of CD4 T cells in relation to SARS-CoV-2 and coronaviruses. Worth noting for this clone: Its target is unknown.

Germline CDR1 reads LGHNA; CDR2 reads YNFKEQ. J lost 7 bases, V lost 3 bases, and 9 bases had no gene match. This CDR3 is built from 16 residues. Roughly 10^5 naive or memory CD4+ cells were cultured with CEF peptides for more than nine days. Repertoires were generated with immunoSEQ multiplex PCR, while TCRdb's copy carries only in-frame clones and drops some. The sample holds tens of thousands of clones, more than 65% seen once. Whole-study results and caveats: The assay detects memory recall responses, not culture-primed primary responses. Crossreactive clones expanded significantly less to SARS-CoV-2 than monoreactive clones.

This chain connects TRBV4-2 to TRBJ2-1; 10 bases line up with TRBD2. The sequenced sample consisted of naive CD4+ T cells from PBMCs, cultured in vitro. Subset reported: naive CD4+ T cells isolated by negative enrichment. The sequence came from an adult with COVID-19. The CDR3 DNA is TGTGCCAGCAGCCATCTTGGTCCTAGCGGGAGAAATGAGCAGTTCTTC. This encodes CASSHLGPSGRNEQFF.